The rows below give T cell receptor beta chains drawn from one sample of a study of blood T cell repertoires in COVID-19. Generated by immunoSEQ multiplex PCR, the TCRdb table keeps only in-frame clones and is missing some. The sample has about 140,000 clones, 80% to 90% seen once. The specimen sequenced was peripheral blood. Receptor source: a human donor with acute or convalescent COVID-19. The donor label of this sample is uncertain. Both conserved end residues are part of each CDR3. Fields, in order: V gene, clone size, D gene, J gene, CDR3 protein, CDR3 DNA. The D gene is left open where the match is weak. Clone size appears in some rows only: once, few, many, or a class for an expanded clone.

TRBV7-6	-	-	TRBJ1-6	CASSLGSSYNSPLHF	TGTGCCAGCAGCTTAGGGAGCTCCTATAATTCACCCCTCCACTTT
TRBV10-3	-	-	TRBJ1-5	CAISESQGNQPQHF	TGTGCCATCAGTGAGTCCCAGGGCAATCAGCCCCAGCATTTT
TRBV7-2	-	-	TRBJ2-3	CASSLTRADTQYF	TGTGCCAGCAGCTTAACGAGGGCAGATACGCAGTATTTT
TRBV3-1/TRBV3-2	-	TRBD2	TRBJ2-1	CASSLISGGLKEQFF	TGTGCCAGCAGCCTCATTAGCGGGGGGTTGAAAGAGCAGTTCTTC
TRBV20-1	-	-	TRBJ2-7	CSASEGASSYEQYF	TGCAGTGCTAGTGAAGGGGCCAGCTCCTACGAGCAGTACTTC
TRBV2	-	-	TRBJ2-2	CATTRQALTNTGELFF	TGTGCCACGACGCGCCAGGCTCTCACGAACACCGGGGAGCTGTTTTTT
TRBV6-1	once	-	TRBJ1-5	CASSEGVLGHTQPQHF	TGTGCCAGCAGTGAAGGCGTTCTGGGGCACACTCAGCCCCAGCATTTT
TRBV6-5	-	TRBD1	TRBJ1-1	CASSTPGQGFEAFF	TGTGCCAGCAGTACTCCGGGACAGGGATTTGAAGCTTTCTTT
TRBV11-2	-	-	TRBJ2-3	CASSWSGLTDTQYF	TGTGCCAGCAGCTGGTCGGGACTCACAGATACGCAGTATTTT
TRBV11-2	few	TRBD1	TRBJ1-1	CASSFDRGNTEAFF	TGTGCCAGCAGCTTTGACAGGGGTAACACTGAAGCTTTCTTT
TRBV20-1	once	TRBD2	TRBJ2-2	CSASTSGVTNTGELFF	TGCAGTGCTAGTACTAGCGGGGTCACGAACACCGGGGAGCTGTTTTTT
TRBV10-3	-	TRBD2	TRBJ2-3	CATTAGTSGFTDTQYF	TGTGCCACCACCGCCGGGACTAGCGGATTCACAGATACGCAGTATTTT
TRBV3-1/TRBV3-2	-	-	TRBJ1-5	CASSLQGARQPQHF	TGTGCCAGCAGCTTACAGGGTGCAAGGCAGCCCCAGCATTTT
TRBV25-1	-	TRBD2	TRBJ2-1	CASSVGTSDYNEQFF	TGTGCCAGCAGTGTGGGGACTAGCGACTACAATGAGCAGTTCTTC